This TCR beta chain was sequenced during a study of PD-1 blockade in classical Hodgkin lymphoma. The time point was: cycle 4 day 1 (C4D1), after six to seven weeks of nivolumab. Brentuximab vedotin exposure varied among the patients, all of whom had relapsed after autologous stem cell transplantation. CDR1 is MNHEY, CDR2 SVGAGI, per germline. The J segment lost 5 bases and the V segment lost 2 bases, leaving 7 bases of the junction unmatched. CDR3 length: 16 residues. Repertoires were generated with immunoSEQ multiplex PCR, while TCRdb's copy carries only in-frame clones and drops some. The repertoire holds roughly 20,000 clones, roughly three quarters seen once, with approximately 20% in the top ten.

This sequence was found in a human donor with classical Hodgkin lymphoma. This chain uses TRBV6-5 with TRBJ2-3; 10 nucleotides align to TRBD2. Sequenced material: peripheral blood mononuclear cells (PBMCs), taken before the fourth cycle of nivolumab. DNA of the CDR3: TGTGCCAGCAGTTACGTTACAGCGGGAGGGCAAGATACGCAGTATTTT. Translating it yields CASSYVTAGGQDTQYF.